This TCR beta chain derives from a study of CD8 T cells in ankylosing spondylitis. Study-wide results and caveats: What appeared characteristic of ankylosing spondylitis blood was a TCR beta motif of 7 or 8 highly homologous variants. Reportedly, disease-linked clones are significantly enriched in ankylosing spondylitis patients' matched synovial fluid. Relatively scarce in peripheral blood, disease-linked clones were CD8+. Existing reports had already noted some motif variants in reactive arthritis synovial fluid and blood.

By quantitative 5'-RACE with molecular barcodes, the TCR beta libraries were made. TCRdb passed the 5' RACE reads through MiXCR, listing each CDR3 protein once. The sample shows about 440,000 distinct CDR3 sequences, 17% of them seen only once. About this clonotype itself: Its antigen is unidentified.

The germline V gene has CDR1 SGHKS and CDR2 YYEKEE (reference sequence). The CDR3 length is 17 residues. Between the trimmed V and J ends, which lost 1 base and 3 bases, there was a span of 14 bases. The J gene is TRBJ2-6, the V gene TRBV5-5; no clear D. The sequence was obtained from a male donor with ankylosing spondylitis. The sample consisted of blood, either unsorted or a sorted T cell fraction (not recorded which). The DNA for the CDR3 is TGTGCCAGCAGCTTGTTCGCCCTATTTGATGGGGCCAACGTCCTGACTTTC. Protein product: CASSLFALFDGANVLTF.